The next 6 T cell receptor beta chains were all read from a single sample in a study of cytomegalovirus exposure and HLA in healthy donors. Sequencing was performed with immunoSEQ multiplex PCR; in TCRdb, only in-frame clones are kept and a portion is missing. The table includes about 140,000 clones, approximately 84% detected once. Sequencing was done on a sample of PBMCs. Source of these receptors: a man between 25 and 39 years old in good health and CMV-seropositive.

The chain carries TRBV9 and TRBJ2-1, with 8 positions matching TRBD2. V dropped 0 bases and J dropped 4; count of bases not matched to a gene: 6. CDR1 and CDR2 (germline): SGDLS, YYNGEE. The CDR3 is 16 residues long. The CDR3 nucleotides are TGTGCCAGCAGCGTAGGAGCGGGAGTATTGTACAATGAGCAGTTCTTC. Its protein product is CASSVGAGVLYNEQFF. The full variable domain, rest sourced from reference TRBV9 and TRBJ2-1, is DSGVTQTPKHLITATGQRVTLRCSPRSGDLSVYWYQQSLDQGLQFLIQYYNGEERAKGNILERFSAQQFPDLHSELNLSSLELGDSALYFCASSVGAGVLYNEQFFGPGTRLTVL.

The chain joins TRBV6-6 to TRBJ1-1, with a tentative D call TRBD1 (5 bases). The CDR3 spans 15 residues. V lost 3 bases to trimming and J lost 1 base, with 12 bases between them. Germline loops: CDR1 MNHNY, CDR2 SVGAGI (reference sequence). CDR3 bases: TGTGCCAGCAGTTATGTACAGGCTCAGAACACTGAAGCTTTCTTT. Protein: CASSYVQAQNTEAFF.

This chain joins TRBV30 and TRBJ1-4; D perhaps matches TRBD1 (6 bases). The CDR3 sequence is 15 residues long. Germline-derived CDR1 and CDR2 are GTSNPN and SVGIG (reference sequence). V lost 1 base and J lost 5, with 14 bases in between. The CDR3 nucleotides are TGTGCCTGGAGTGAAACCGGGACACCAAATGAAAAACTGTTTTTT. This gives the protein CAWSETGTPNEKLFF.

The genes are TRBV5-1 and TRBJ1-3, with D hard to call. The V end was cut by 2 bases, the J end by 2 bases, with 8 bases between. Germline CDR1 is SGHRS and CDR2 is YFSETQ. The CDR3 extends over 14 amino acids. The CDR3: CASSFPGTGNTIYF. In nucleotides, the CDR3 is TGCGCCAGCAGCTTCCCGGGAACTGGAAACACCATATATTTT. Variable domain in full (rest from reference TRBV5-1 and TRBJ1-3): KAGVTQTPRYLIKTRGQQVTLSCSPISGHRSVSWYQQTPGQGLQFLFEYFSETQRNKGNFPGRFSGRQFSNSRSEMNVSTLELGDSALYLCASSFPGTGNTIYFGEGSWLTVV.

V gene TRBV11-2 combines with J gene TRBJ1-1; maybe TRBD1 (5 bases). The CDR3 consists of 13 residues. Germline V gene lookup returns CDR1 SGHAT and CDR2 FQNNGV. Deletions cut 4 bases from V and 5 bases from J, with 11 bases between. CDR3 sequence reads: CASSSTVRTEAFF. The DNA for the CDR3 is TGTGCCAGCAGCTCGACAGTGAGGACTGAAGCTTTCTTT.

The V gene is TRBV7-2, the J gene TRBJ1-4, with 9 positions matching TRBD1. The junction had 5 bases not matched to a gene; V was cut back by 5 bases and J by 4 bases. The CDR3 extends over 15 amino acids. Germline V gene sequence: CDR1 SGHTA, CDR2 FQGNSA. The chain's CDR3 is CASSLGQGYNEKLFF. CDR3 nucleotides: TGTGCCAGCAGCCTCGGACAGGGGTATAATGAAAAACTGTTTTTT.